Listed here are 16 T cell receptor beta chains from one sample, sequenced in a study of response to subunit inactivated influenza vaccine. TCRdb re-derived calls from the RT-PCR reads in MiXCR, one entry per CDR3 protein. This sample has 540,000 or so distinct CDR3 sequences; roughly 13% occur once, and the top ten carry about an eighth. This specimen was PBMCs from blood, taken roughly 46 days after vaccination. Receptors originate from a man in his fifties or sixties who received an inactivated influenza vaccine.

As DNA, the CDR3 is TGCGCCAGCAGTGACCCCCAGGGACCGGGGGGAGACTACAATGAGCAGTTCTTC. This translates into CASSDPQGPGGDYNEQFF. V usage is TRBV10-1 and J usage is TRBJ2-1; 7 bases match TRBD2. CDR3 length: 18 amino acids. Germline loops: CDR1 WNHNN, CDR2 SYGVQD (reference sequence). With V trimmed by 3 bases and J by 3 bases, 14 bases remained unmatched.

The chain carries TRBV20-1 and TRBJ2-1; 13 nucleotides agree with TRBD2. J was trimmed by 7 bases and V by 3 bases; bases with no gene match: 12. This CDR3 is built from 17 residues. Germline CDR1 and CDR2: DFQATT and SNEGSKA (reference sequence). The CDR3 DNA reads TGCAGTGCTAGGGCCCAGAGACTAGCGGGAGGAACTAATGAGCAGTTCTTC. Protein: CSARAQRLAGGTNEQFF.

About this clonotype: Since a much larger clone is just one base distant, this may be a read error. V is TRBV13 and J is TRBJ2-3; TRBD2 agrees at 13 bases. V dropped 4 bases and J dropped 5; count of bases not matched to a gene: 3. CDR3 length: 15 amino acids. Looked up from germline, CDR1 is PRHDT and CDR2 is FYEKMQ (reference sequence). CDR3 residues: CASSWTSGSQDTQYF. The CDR3 bases are TGTGCCAGCAGCTGGACTAGCGGGAGTCAAGATACGCAGTATTTT.

This clonotype was found a few times. CDR3 sequence (DNA): TGTGCCAGCAGTTTGGGGCTAGCGGGGGGGGGTGTAGATACGCAGTATTTT. It codes for CASSLGLAGGGVDTQYF. V is TRBV12-3 or TRBV12-4 and J is TRBJ2-3; 12 nucleotides agree with TRBD2. With 3 bases clipped from V and 5 bases from J, the junction kept 9 bases outside the gene matches. The CDR3 is 17 residues long.

There are a few counts of this clonotype. The CDR3 nucleotides are TGTGCCAGCAGCCCTACCACCTCAGGAGGGCCTGAAGATACGCAGTATTTT. This encodes CASSPTTSGGPEDTQYF. The chain links TRBV5-6 to TRBJ2-3; tentative D call: TRBD2 (6 bases). V lost 4 bases and J lost 5, with 23 bases in between. Germline V CDR1 and CDR2: SGHDT, YYEEEE. This CDR3 is built from 17 residues.

There are a few counts of this clonotype. This sequence joins TRBV7-3 and TRBJ2-1; D possibly corresponds to TRBD1 (6 bases). The CDR3 is made up of 11 amino acids. From germline, CDR1 is SGHTA and CDR2 FQGTGA. Trimming shortened V by 9 bases and J by 4 bases, and 7 bases separated the two germline ends. The CDR3 is CARQGYNEQFF. The CDR3 DNA sequence: TGTGCCAGACAGGGTTACAATGAGCAGTTCTTC.

This clonotype has at least ten counts. V is TRBV6-1 and J is TRBJ1-3; D is perhaps TRBD1 (6 bases). The CDR3 spans 15 residues. Trimming took 7 bases from V and 4 from J, leaving 17 bases between them. Germline V CDR1 and CDR2: MNHNS, SASEGT. The CDR3 sequence: CASNTPRDKGNTIYF. The CDR3 nucleotides are TGTGCCAGCAATACACCCCGGGACAAAGGAAACACCATATATTTT.

This clonotype was recorded at least ten times. This chain uses TRBV6-2 or TRBV6-3 with TRBJ2-1, with 7 bases that match TRBD2. Germline V lookup: CDR1 MNHEY, CDR2 SVGEGT. Unmatched junction bases numbered 5, after V lost 6 bases and J lost 0 bases. The CDR3 is 15 residues long. CDR3 amino acids: CASRKAGSSYNEQFF. In DNA, the CDR3 is TGTGCCAGCAGGAAAGCGGGGAGCTCCTACAATGAGCAGTTCTTC.

The chain employs TRBV27 and TRBJ2-3, with D possibly matching TRBD2 (5 bases). Germline V gives CDR1 MNHEY, CDR2 SMNVEV (reference sequence). The CDR3 runs to 18 residues. The ends were cut back, 3 bases at V and 1 base at J, with 20 bases in the middle. CDR3 coding DNA: TGTGCCAGCAGTTTTAAACTAGGAGGCCTCCGAGGCACAGATACGCAGTATTTT. As protein: CASSFKLGGLRGTDTQYF.

The chain uses TRBV6-2 or TRBV6-3 and TRBJ1-6; possible D gene TRBD1, 6 bases. Trimming took 2 bases from V and 14 from J, leaving 10 bases between them. Looked up from germline, CDR1 is MNHEY and CDR2 is SVGEGT. This CDR3 comprises 12 residues. CDR3 in DNA: TGTGCCAGCAGTTACCCTCGGGACACCCTCCACTTT. Amino acids: CASSYPRDTLHF.

The chain carries TRBV29-1 and TRBJ1-2; D perhaps matches TRBD1 (6 bases). CDR1 and CDR2 from the germline V gene are SQVTM and ANQGSEA. V was clipped by 7 bases and J by 4 bases, with 16 bases between them. The CDR3 length is 13 residues. The DNA for the CDR3 is TGCAGCGCAGAAGGGGGTTGGCGCTATGGCTACACCTTC. Encoded protein: CSAEGGWRYGYTF.

This clonotype has only a few counts. The chain uses TRBV15 and TRBJ2-3; possible D gene TRBD2, 7 bases. Germline values: CDR1 LNHNV, CDR2 YYDKDF (reference sequence). Trimming took 1 base from V and 3 from J, leaving 14 bases between them. The CDR3 covers 16 residues. The CDR3 loop is CATSRVFGGATDTQYF. In DNA, the CDR3 is TGTGCCACCAGCAGAGTCTTTGGGGGGGCAACAGATACGCAGTATTTT.

The chain recombines TRBV7-9 with TRBJ2-3; 13 bases agree with TRBD2. With V trimmed by 10 bases and J by 6 bases, 10 bases remained unmatched. The CDR3 runs to 15 residues. The germline V gene has CDR1 SEHNR and CDR2 FQNEAQ (reference sequence). CDR3: CATGLAGAGEDTQYF. CDR3 bases: TGTGCCACCGGACTAGCGGGGGCCGGGGAGGATACGCAGTATTTT.

This clonotype was observed many times. V and J are TRBV5-1 and TRBJ1-1; no definite D call. Germline V CDR1 and CDR2: SGHRS, YFSETQ. This CDR3 spans 14 amino acids. Trimming pared 0 bases from V and 4 bases from J, leaving 10 bases between. DNA for the CDR3: TGCGCCAGCAGCTTGGTGGCGATGGGCACTGAAGCTTTCTTT. Translating gives CASSLVAMGTEAFF.

This clonotype was seen at least ten times. This rearrangement joins TRBV11-2 to TRBJ1-3, with D unresolved. The CDR3 sequence is 12 residues long. The ends were cut back, 5 bases at V and 7 bases at J, with 9 bases in the middle. Per germline, CDR1 SGHAT and CDR2 FQNNGV. As DNA, the CDR3 is TGTGCCAGCAGCCTCACCCCGAACACCATATATTTT. Translated, it gives CASSLTPNTIYF. Filled out from reference TRBV11-2 and TRBJ1-3, the complete variable domain reads EAGVAQSPRYKIIEKRQSVAFWCNPISGHATLYWYQQILGQGPKLLIQFQNNGVVDDSQLPKDRFSAERLKGVDSTLKIQPAKLEDSAVYLCASSLTPNTIYFGEGSWLTVV.

The chain combines TRBV7-8 with TRBJ2-5, with TRBD1 matching over 12 bases. Germline V gene sequence: CDR1 SGHVS, CDR2 FQNEAQ. V dropped 2 bases and J dropped 5; count of bases not matched to a gene: 6. CDR3 length: 16 residues. CDR3 region: CASSLTRDRGPETQYF. The CDR3 coding sequence is TGTGCCAGCAGCTTAACCCGGGACAGGGGGCCGGAGACCCAGTACTTC. Full variable domain (rest looked up from reference TRBV7-8 and TRBJ2-5): GAGVSQSPRYKVAKRGQDVALRCDPISGHVSLFWYQQALGQGPEFLTYFQNEAQLDKSGLPSDRFFAERPEGSVSTLKIQRTQQEDSAVYLCASSLTRDRGPETQYFGPGTRLLVL.